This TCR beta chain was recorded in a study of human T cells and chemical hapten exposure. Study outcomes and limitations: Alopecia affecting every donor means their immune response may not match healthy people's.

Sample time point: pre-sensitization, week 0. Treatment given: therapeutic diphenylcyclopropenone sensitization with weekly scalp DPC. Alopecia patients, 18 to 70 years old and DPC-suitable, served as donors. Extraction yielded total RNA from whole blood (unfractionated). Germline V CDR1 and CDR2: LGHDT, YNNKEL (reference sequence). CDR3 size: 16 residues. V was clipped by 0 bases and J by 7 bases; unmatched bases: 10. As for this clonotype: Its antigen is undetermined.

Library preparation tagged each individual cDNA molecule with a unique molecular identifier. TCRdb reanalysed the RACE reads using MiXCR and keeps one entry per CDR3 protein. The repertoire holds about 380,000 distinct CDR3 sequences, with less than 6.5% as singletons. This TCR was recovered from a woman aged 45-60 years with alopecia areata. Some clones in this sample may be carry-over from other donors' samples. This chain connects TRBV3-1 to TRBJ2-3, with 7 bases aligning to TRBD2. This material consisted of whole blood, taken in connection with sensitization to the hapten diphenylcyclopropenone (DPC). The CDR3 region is CASSQDGASGTNTQYF. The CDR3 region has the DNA TGTGCCAGCAGCCAAGATGGGGCTAGCGGAACAAATACGCAGTATTTT.